A single sample gave rise to the 17 T cell receptor beta chains below, sequenced in a study of response to subunit inactivated influenza vaccine. Each CDR3 protein is one row after TCRdb ran MiXCR on the RT-PCR reads. The table shows roughly 500,000 distinct CDR3 sequences, with approximately 15% occurring only once. This specimen consisted of CD4+ T cells sorted from PBMCs, obtained less than 30 months after vaccination. All receptors derive from a man aged 50 to 69 who received an inactivated influenza vaccine.

This chain uses TRBV5-6 with TRBJ1-6; no reliable D call. The germline gives CDR1 SGHDT, CDR2 YYEEEE. The V end lost 5 bases, the J end lost 14 bases, and 20 bases lay between the germline ends. This CDR3 is built from 14 residues. For the CDR3, the DNA is TGTGCCAGCAGTTCCTCCGGACCCGTCGGGGCCCTCCACTTT. Its translation: CASSSSGPVGALHF.

This clonotype turned up a few times. The chain couples TRBV12-3 or TRBV12-4 to TRBJ1-5; D ambiguous. The germline V and J ends were trimmed by 1 base and 5 bases, with 3 bases remaining between them. The CDR3 contains 12 residues. The CDR3 spells CASSLDYQPQHF. In nucleotides, the CDR3 is TGTGCCAGCAGTTTAGACTATCAGCCCCAGCATTTT.

This clonotype was detected only a few times. The chain employs TRBV12-3 or TRBV12-4 and TRBJ1-3; D unclear. The CDR3 runs to 12 residues. V shed 6 bases and J shed 11 bases, with 14 bases lying between them. CDR3 DNA sequence: TGTGCCAGCAGCGCCCCCCTTCGATCCATATATTTT. Protein product: CASSAPLRSIYF.

This clonotype has just one count. The chain carries TRBV29-1 and TRBJ2-1, with D possibly being TRBD2 (7 bases). The CDR3 is 14 residues long. Germline V CDR1 and CDR2: SQVTM, ANQGSEA. Trimming removed 7 bases from V and 3 bases from J, with 16 bases in between. The CDR3 DNA sequence: TGCAGCGGGGGGGGGCAGGAGTACTACAATGAGCAGTTCTTC. It specifies CSGGGQEYYNEQFF.

This sequence joins TRBV3-1 and TRBJ2-1, with 12 nucleotides matching TRBD2. Germline V gene sequence: CDR1 LGHDT, CDR2 YNNKEL (reference sequence). Germline trimming cut 8 bases from V and 7 bases from J; bases unmatched to any gene: 6. The CDR3 is 14 residues long. The CDR3 is CASVALAGGNEQFF. Here the CDR3 DNA reads TGTGCCAGCGTTGCTCTAGCGGGAGGGAATGAGCAGTTCTTC.

V gene TRBV29-1 combines with J gene TRBJ2-3, with D possibly TRBD2 on 5 matching bases. CDR3 length: 13 residues. The V end lost 7 bases, the J end lost 3 bases, and 14 bases lay between the germline ends. The V gene's germline CDR1 is SQVTM and CDR2 ANQGSEA. The CDR3 bases are TGCAGCGCCGGGCCGCCGGGGACAGATACGCAGTATTTT. The encoded protein is CSAGPPGTDTQYF.

This chain links TRBV24-1 with TRBJ2-2; D is possibly TRBD2 (5 bases). The germline V gene encodes CDR1 KGHDR and CDR2 SFDVKD. The germline V and J ends were trimmed by 0 bases and 1 base, with 8 bases remaining between them. The CDR3 runs to 16 residues. DNA for the CDR3: TGTGCCACCAGTGATTTGCGGGGTCTGAACACCGGGGAGCTGTTTTTT. Translation: CATSDLRGLNTGELFF.

This clonotype was recorded a few times. This chain links TRBV5-1 with TRBJ2-7; the match to TRBD2 covers 7 bases. Looked up from germline, CDR1 is SGHRS and CDR2 is YFSETQ. V gave up 4 bases and J gave up 6 bases; unmatched junction bases: 7. CDR3 length: 13 residues. CDR3 in DNA: TGCGCCAGCAGCATCAAATGGGGGGGCGAGCAGTACTTC. Protein product: CASSIKWGGEQYF.

The chain links TRBV10-3 to TRBJ1-2, with D hard to call. V was clipped by 10 bases and J by 2 bases, with 14 bases between them. The CDR3 runs 13 residues. The germline CDR1 and CDR2 sequences are ENHRY and SYGVKD. The DNA for the CDR3 is TGTGCCACCTATCAGGAGGGCAACTATGGCTACACCTTC. Translating it yields CATYQEGNYGYTF.

This clonotype was counted many times. V gene TRBV3-1 combines with J gene TRBJ2-1; the match to TRBD2 covers 12 bases. Germline CDR1 LGHDT, CDR2 YNNKEL (reference sequence). The CDR3 loop spans 15 amino acids. V lost 1 base to trimming and J lost 8 bases; unmatched junction nucleotides: 3. The chain's CDR3 is CASSQGLAGAHEQFF. The CDR3 nucleotides are TGTGCCAGCAGCCAAGGACTAGCGGGGGCCCATGAGCAGTTCTTC.

The gene calls are TRBV6-2 or TRBV6-3 and TRBJ2-1; perhaps TRBD2 as D (6 bases). The CDR3 has 17 amino acids. V shed 0 bases and J shed 0 bases, with 12 bases lying between them. Germline CDR1 MNHEY, CDR2 SVGEGT. The CDR3: CASSYSTSTSSYNEQFF. CDR3 sequence (DNA): TGTGCCAGCAGTTACTCGACTAGTACCAGCTCCTACAATGAGCAGTTCTTC.

The rearrangement uses TRBV9 and TRBJ2-5; D could derive from TRBD1 or TRBD2 (7 bases each). Germline loops: CDR1 SGDLS, CDR2 YYNGEE. V lost 3 bases and J 5 bases, leaving 17 bases between the germline ends. This CDR3 is 15 amino acids long. The CDR3 nucleotides are TGTGCCAGCAGCGCCGACCAGGGGGGGTGGGAGACCCAGTACTTC. It encodes CASSADQGGWETQYF. Combining the CDR3 with reference TRBV9 and TRBJ2-5 gives the whole variable domain DSGVTQTPKHLITATGQRVTLRCSPRSGDLSVYWYQQSLDQGLQFLIQYYNGEERAKGNILERFSAQQFPDLHSELNLSSLELGDSALYFCASSADQGGWETQYFGPGTRLLVL.

This clonotype showed up just a few times. The V call is TRBV7-2, the J call TRBJ2-1; 9 bases are a match to TRBD1. With 5 bases clipped from V and 2 bases from J, the junction kept 7 bases outside the gene matches. The germline CDR1 and CDR2 sequences are SGHTA and FQGNSA. This CDR3 region has 16 residues. This CDR3 reads CASSPQGQGPYNEQFF. CDR3 bases: TGTGCCAGCAGCCCCCAGGGACAGGGACCCTACAATGAGCAGTTCTTC.

Only one count was recorded for this clonotype. The chain joins TRBV25-1 to TRBJ1-1, with a possible D match to TRBD1 (6 bases). The CDR3 has 15 amino acids. CDR1 MGHDK and CDR2 SYGVNS come from the germline V gene. V was clipped by 4 bases and J by 2 bases, with 14 bases between them. The CDR3 DNA is TGTGCCAGCAGTGTTCCCGGGGGCGGAAACACTGAAGCTTTCTTT. Its translation: CASSVPGGGNTEAFF.

In its sample, this clonotype was seen a few times. The V gene is TRBV20-1, the J gene TRBJ2-7; 7 nucleotides align to TRBD1. CDR1 is DFQATT and CDR2 is SNEGSKA in the germline V gene (reference sequence). This CDR3 has 15 amino acids. The V segment lost 0 bases and the J segment 2 bases; nucleotides outside the gene matches: 7. In DNA form, the CDR3 reads TGCAGTGCTAGAGATTGGGACAGAGCCACCTACGAGCAGTACTTC. This codes for CSARDWDRATYEQYF.

The chain links TRBV7-9 to TRBJ2-3; the match to TRBD2 covers 8 bases. Germline V gives CDR1 SEHNR, CDR2 FQNEAQ (reference sequence). V gave up 2 bases and J gave up 2 bases; unmatched junction bases: 6. CDR3 length: 16 residues. Here the CDR3 DNA reads TGTGCCAGCAGCTTATGGTCGGGGGGGGTCACAGATACGCAGTATTTT. Translated: CASSLWSGGVTDTQYF. The variable domain in full, completed from reference TRBV7-9 and TRBJ2-3, reads DTGVSQNPRHKITKRGQNVTFRCDPISEHNRLYWYRQTLGQGPEFLTYFQNEAQLEKSRLLSDRFSAERPKGSFSTLEIQRTEQGDSAMYLCASSLWSGGVTDTQYFGPGTRLTVL.

The sample holds many counts of this clonotype. The chain joins TRBV7-9 to TRBJ2-2, with D tentatively TRBD2 (5 bases). Trimming stripped 0 bases from V and 1 base from J, with 6 bases between. The CDR3 is 15 residues long. Germline CDR1 reads SEHNR; CDR2 reads FQNEAQ (reference sequence). CDR3 bases: TGTGCCAGCAGCTTAGCGAGCGGGAACACCGGGGAGCTGTTTTTT. Amino acid sequence: CASSLASGNTGELFF.